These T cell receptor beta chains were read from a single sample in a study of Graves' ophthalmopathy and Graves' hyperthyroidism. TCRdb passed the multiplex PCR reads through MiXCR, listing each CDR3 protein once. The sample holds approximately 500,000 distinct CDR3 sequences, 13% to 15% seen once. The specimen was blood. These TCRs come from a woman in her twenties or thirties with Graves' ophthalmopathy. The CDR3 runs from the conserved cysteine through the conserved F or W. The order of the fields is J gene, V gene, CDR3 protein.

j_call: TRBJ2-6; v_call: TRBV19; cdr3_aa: CASSRDYSSSGANVLTF
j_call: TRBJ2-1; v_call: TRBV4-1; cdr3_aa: CASSQDPAGDYNEQFF
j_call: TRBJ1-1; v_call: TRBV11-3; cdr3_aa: CASSSGGQGRDTEAFF
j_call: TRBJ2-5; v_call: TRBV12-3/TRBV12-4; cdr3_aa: CASSLGRWETQYF
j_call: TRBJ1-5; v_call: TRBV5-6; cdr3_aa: CASSLLPSGRVVNQPQHF
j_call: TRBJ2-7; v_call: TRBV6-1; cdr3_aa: CASKPNQGDEPRQEQYF
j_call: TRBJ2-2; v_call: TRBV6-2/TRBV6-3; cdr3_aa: CASSYGASGSTGELFF
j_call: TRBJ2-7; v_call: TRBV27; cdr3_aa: CASSRGAPYEQYF
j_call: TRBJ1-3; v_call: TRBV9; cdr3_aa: CASSFRGGRGNTIYF
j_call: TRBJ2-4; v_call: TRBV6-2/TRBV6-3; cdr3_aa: CASSLDISSHIQYF
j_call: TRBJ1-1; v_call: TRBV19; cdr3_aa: CASSSRREFITEAFF
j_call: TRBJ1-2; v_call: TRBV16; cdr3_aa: CASSQSWTATYYGYTF
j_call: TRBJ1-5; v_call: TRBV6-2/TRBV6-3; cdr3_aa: CASRMDGSNQPQHF
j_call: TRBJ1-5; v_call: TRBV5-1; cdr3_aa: CASSFGTEVGNQPQHF
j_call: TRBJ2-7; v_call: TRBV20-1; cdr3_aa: CSARVSGGGEQYF
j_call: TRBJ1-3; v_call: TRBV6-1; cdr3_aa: CASSLKGGNSGNTIYF
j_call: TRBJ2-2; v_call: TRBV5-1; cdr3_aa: CASSLTGIGELFF
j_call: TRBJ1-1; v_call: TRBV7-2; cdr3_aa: CASSRTVVETFF
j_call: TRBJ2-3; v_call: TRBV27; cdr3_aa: CASSPLDRVWTDTQYF
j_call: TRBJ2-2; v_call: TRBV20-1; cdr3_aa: CSAGLVSNTGELFF
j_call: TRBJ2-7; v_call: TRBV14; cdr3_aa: CASSPLGARHSEQYF
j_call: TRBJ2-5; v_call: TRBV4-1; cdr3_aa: CASSQGQGSSGLQETQYF
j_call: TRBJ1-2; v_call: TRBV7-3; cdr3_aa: CASSPQPNYGYTF
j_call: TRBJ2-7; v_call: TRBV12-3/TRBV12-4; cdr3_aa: CASSDGGAGEQYF
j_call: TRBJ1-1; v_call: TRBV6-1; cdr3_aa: CASSSPGQTPEAFF
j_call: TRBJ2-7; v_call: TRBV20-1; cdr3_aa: CSASGGLAGPSSSYEQYF
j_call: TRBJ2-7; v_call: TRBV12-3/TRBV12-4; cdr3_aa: CASSLLAGAYEQYF
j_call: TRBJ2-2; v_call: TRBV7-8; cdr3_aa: CASSYRTGVTGELFF
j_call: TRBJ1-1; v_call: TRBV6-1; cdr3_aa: CASRLGDLNTEAFF
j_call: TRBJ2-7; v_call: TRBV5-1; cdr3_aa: CASSLDSFYEQYF
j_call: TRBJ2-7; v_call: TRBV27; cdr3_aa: CASSLSPFYEQYF
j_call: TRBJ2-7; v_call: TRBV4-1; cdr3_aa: CASSQDWAGVNEQYF
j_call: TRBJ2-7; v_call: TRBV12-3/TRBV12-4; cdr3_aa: CASSISGLAYEQYF
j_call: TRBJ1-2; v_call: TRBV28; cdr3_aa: CASSLAVLYGYTF
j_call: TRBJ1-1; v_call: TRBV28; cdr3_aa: CASSLGARNTEAFF
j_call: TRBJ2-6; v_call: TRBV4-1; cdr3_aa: CASSRQLAGTGESGANVLTF
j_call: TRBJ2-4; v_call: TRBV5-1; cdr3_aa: CASSSGTSGGADIQYF
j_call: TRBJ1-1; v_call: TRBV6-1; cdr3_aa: CASRVDRNTEVFF
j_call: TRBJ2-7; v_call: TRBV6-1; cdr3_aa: CASRTGTGLLYEQYF
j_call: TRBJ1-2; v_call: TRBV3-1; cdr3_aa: CASSPAPGTGVGYTF
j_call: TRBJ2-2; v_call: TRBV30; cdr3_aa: CAWSRGTLNTGELFF
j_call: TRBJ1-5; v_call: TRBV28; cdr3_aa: CASSSGTGVQPQHF
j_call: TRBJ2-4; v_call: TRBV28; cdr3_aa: CASSLVLGQGIQYF
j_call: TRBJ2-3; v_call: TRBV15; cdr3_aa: CATAPMDRAGSPTDTQYF
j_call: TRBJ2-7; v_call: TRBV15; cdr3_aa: CATSLPRTSGPRTYEQYF
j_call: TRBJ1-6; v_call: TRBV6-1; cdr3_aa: CASRSGRGSPLHF
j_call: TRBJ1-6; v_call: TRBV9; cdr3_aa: CASSVGTGGTSPLHF
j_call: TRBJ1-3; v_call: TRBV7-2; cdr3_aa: CASSLGLASGNTIYF
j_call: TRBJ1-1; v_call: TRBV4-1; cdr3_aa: CASSHTANTEAFF